The table lists the clone carrying this T cell receptor beta chain with a few counts. No antigen is known for it. With 60 Vbeta and 13 Jbeta primers, the PCR was carried out. Only in-frame clones appear in the TCRdb table, and some are missing; sequencing was by immunoSEQ multiplex PCR. Among 150,000 to 200,000 clones listed, approximately 70% were seen once. These data originate in a study of cytomegalovirus exposure and HLA in healthy donors. Study findings and constraints: An analysis done earlier found most TCR beta V segments productive about 90% or about 30% of the time.

Trimming cost V 4 bases and J 5 bases; bases outside gene matches: 9. CDR1 is SGDLS, CDR2 YYNGEE, per germline. The CDR3 extends over 15 amino acids. This TCR was recovered from a woman under 40 in good health and CMV-seronegative. Sample: PBMCs. This sequence joins TRBV9 and TRBJ2-7; 10 bases map to TRBD1. The CDR3 spells CASSLEDRGRNEQYF. Written as DNA, the CDR3 is TGTGCCAGCAGCTTAGAAGACAGGGGGCGCAACGAGCAGTACTTC.